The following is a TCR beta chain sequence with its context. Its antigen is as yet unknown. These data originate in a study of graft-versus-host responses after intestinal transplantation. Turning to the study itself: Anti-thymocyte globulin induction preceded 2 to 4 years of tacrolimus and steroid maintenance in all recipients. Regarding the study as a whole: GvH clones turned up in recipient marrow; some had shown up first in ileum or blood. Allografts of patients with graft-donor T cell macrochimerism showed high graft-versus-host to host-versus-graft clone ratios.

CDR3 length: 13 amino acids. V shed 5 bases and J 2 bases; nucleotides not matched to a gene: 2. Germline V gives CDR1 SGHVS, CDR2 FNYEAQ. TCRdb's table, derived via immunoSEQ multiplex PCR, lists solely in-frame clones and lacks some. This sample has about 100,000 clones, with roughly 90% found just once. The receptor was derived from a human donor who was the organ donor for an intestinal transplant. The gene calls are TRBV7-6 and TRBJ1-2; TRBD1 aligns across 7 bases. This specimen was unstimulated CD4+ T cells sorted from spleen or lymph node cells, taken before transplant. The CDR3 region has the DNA TGTGCCAGCAGCCCGGGACAGAACTATGGCTACACCTTC. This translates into CASSPGQNYGYTF.